One sample yielded the 17 T cell receptor beta chains listed below, sequenced in a study of CD8 T cells in Susac syndrome. RNA totalling roughly 0.45 to 1 ug underwent reverse transcription with random hexamers. TCRdb passed the immunoSEQ multiplex PCR reads through MiXCR, listing each CDR3 protein once. Here the sample spans around 77,000 distinct CDR3 sequences, over 95% being singletons. Sample: CD4+ T cells from PBMCs. Every receptor here comes from a human donor with multiple sclerosis.

Points on this clonotype: Mismatch with germline at one junction end may stem from a read error. CDR3 DNA sequence: TGCGCCAGCAGCTTGGGGTCCAGGGATCTAGACTTC. This translates into CASSLGSRDLDF. V is TRBV5-1 and J is TRBJ2-7, with D possibly TRBD1 on 5 matching bases. The CDR3 runs to 12 residues. CDR1 SGHRS and CDR2 YFSETQ come from the germline V gene.

CDR3 DNA: TGTGCCAGCAGCCCAAGTATGGAGACCCAGTACTTC. It yields the protein CASSPSMETQYF. The chain uses TRBV12-3 or TRBV12-4 and TRBJ2-5; the D is unclear. The CDR3 loop spans 12 amino acids. V gave up 6 bases and J gave up 5 bases, with 10 bases separating them.

The rearrangement links TRBV12-3 or TRBV12-4 to TRBJ1-1; TRBD1 might be the D (6 bases). The ends were cut back, 5 bases at V and 4 bases at J, with 17 bases in the middle. The CDR3 covers 15 residues. The CDR3 loop is CASSQPYRVSTEAFF. The CDR3 region has the DNA TGTGCCAGCAGTCAACCGTACAGGGTCAGCACTGAAGCTTTCTTT.

The rearrangement uses TRBV28 and TRBJ2-7; D ambiguous. The CDR3 totals 10 residues. Germline V CDR1 and CDR2: MDHEN, SYDVKM. CDR3 nucleotide sequence: TGTGGGACGTTTTACCACGAGCAGTACTTC. It translates to CGTFYHEQYF.

This rearrangement joins TRBV24-1 to TRBJ2-7; 9 bases match TRBD1. Germline CDR1 and CDR2: KGHDR and SFDVKD. The J segment lost 3 bases and the V segment lost 3 bases, leaving 8 bases of the junction unmatched. This CDR3 has 16 amino acids. The CDR3 DNA follows: TGTGCCACCAGTGATACCCCCGGGACAGGGCTCTACGAGCAGTACTTC. Encoded protein: CATSDTPGTGLYEQYF.

The J gene is TRBJ2-1, the V gene TRBV29-1; 9 nucleotides agree with TRBD1. This CDR3 spans 14 amino acids. V shed 8 bases and J 8 bases; nucleotides not matched to a gene: 13. Germline values: CDR1 SQVTM, CDR2 ANQGSEA. The CDR3 DNA follows: TGCAGCTTCCAGGACAGGGGAGGTATCGATGAGCAGTTCTTC. Its protein is CSFQDRGGIDEQFF.

The gene calls are TRBV25-1 and TRBJ1-4; D may be TRBD1 (6 bases). Per the germline V gene, CDR1 is MGHDK and CDR2 is SYGVNS. CDR3 length equals 17 residues. With 3 bases removed from V and 5 bases from J, the gap between germline ends came to 19 bases. The CDR3 loop reads CASSENRDLLGNEKLFF. As DNA, the CDR3 is TGTGCCAGCAGTGAGAACAGGGATCTCCTAGGGAATGAAAAACTGTTTTTT. Supplemented by reference TRBV25-1 and TRBJ1-4, the full variable domain reads EADIYQTPRYLVIGTGKKITLECSQTMGHDKMYWYQQDPGMELHLIHYSYGVNSTEKGDLSSESTVSRIRTEHFPLTLESARPSHTSQYLCASSENRDLLGNEKLFFGSGTQLSVL.

The CDR3 bases are TGTGCCAGCAGCTTACGGGCAGGGCGTACAGATACGCAGTATTTT. It is translated as CASSLRAGRTDTQYF. V usage is TRBV7-2 and J usage is TRBJ2-3; maybe TRBD1 (5 bases). CDR3 length: 15 amino acids. CDR1 SGHTA and CDR2 FQGNSA come from the germline V gene. V was shortened by 2 bases and J by 3 bases, with 12 bases between the two germline ends.

This chain links TRBV9 with TRBJ2-1, with 10 positions matching TRBD2. J lost 2 bases, V lost 5 bases, and 7 bases had no gene match. The CDR3 runs 16 residues. Germline-derived CDR1 and CDR2 are SGDLS and YYNGEE. DNA for the CDR3: TGTGCCAGCAGTATTAGCGGGGGGAGCGCCTACAATGAGCAGTTCTTC. Translation gives CASSISGGSAYNEQFF.

This sequence joins TRBV30 and TRBJ2-3, with TRBD1 matching over 11 bases. V lost 4 bases, J lost 5 bases, and 5 bases stayed unmatched. There are 14 residues in the CDR3. CDR1 GTSNPN and CDR2 SVGIG come from the germline V gene (reference sequence). The CDR3 protein is CAWIGQGAGDTQYF. The DNA of the CDR3 is TGTGCCTGGATCGGACAGGGGGCGGGAGATACGCAGTATTTT. The full variable domain, its missing parts supplied by reference TRBV30 and TRBJ2-3, is SQTIHQWPATLVQPVGSPLSLECTVEGTSNPNLYWYRQAAGRGLQLLFYSVGIGQISSEVPQNLSASRPQDRQFILSSKKLLLSDSGFYLCAWIGQGAGDTQYFGPGTRLTVL.

CDR3 nucleotide sequence: TGTGCCAGCAGTTTCGGGGGGGCCAACGTCCTGACTTTC. It codes for CASSFGGANVLTF. The chain is built from TRBV12-3 or TRBV12-4 and TRBJ2-6, with D uncertain. Between the trimmed V and J ends, which lost 3 bases and 4 bases, there was a span of 4 bases. The CDR3 is made up of 13 amino acids.

The chain uses TRBV20-1 and TRBJ2-5; 7 nucleotides agree with TRBD2. V shed 6 bases and J 1 base; nucleotides not matched to a gene: 5. The germline CDR1 and CDR2 sequences are DFQATT and SNEGSKA (reference sequence). This CDR3 spans 13 amino acids. The CDR3 bases are TGCAGTGCACCCCTAGCGGTCCAAGAGACCCAGTACTTC. Its translation is CSAPLAVQETQYF.

This clonotype was observed once. The rearrangement joins TRBV11-1 to TRBJ1-1; D remains ambiguous. Germline CDR1 SGHAT, CDR2 FQDESV (reference sequence). Trimming removed 5 bases at V and 1 base at J, with 11 bases between. The CDR3 is 14 amino acids. The CDR3 DNA reads TGTGCCAGCAGCGCAAAATGGGGGAACACTGAAGCTTTCTTT. Residues: CASSAKWGNTEAFF.

This rearrangement joins TRBV9 to TRBJ2-7; the match to TRBD2 covers 8 bases. The CDR3 is made up of 14 amino acids. Germline V CDR1 and CDR2: SGDLS, YYNGEE. With 1 base clipped from V and 7 bases from J, the junction kept 7 bases outside the gene matches. The CDR3 sequence: CASSVSSGLQEQYF. The CDR3 DNA reads as TGTGCCAGCAGCGTATCTAGCGGGCTACAGGAGCAGTACTTC.

The chain links TRBV9 to TRBJ2-3, with D tentatively TRBD2 (6 bases). Germline loops: CDR1 SGDLS, CDR2 YYNGEE. The CDR3 consists of 11 residues. The V end was cut by 5 bases, the J end by 8 bases, with 9 bases between. This chain's CDR3 is CASSLSGTQYF. The CDR3 DNA reads as TGTGCCAGCAGTCTTAGCGGTACGCAGTATTTT. Looking up the rest from reference TRBV9 and TRBJ2-3 gives the full variable domain: DSGVTQTPKHLITATGQRVTLRCSPRSGDLSVYWYQQSLDQGLQFLIQYYNGEERAKGNILERFSAQQFPDLHSELNLSSLELGDSALYFCASSLSGTQYFGPGTRLTVL.

This chain links TRBV12-3 or TRBV12-4 with TRBJ2-7; D tentatively fits TRBD1 or TRBD2 (5 bases each). The ends were cut back, 2 bases at V and 1 base at J, with 18 bases in the middle. This CDR3 is 17 amino acids long. CDR3 amino acids: CASSLSRWGSVSYEQYF. The CDR3 DNA reads as TGTGCCAGCAGTTTATCTCGGTGGGGGTCGGTTTCCTACGAGCAGTACTTC.

The rearrangement links TRBV5-4 to TRBJ2-2; a possible D gene is TRBD1 (5 bases). Trimming pared 0 bases from V and 0 bases from J, leaving 6 bases between. The CDR3 consists of 15 residues. Germline lookup yields CDR1 SGHNT and CDR2 YYREEE (reference sequence). The CDR3 here is CASSLETANTGELFF. CDR3 DNA sequence: TGTGCCAGCAGCTTGGAGACAGCGAACACCGGGGAGCTGTTTTTT. The whole variable domain, remainder taken from reference TRBV5-4 and TRBJ2-2, is ETGVTQSPTHLIKTRGQQVTLRCSSQSGHNTVSWYQQALGQGPQFIFQYYREEENGRGNFPPRFSGLQFPNYSSELNVNALELDDSALYLCASSLETANTGELFFGEGSRLTVL.